This passage covers 22 T cell receptor beta chains from one sample sequenced in a study of early T cells in non-severe SARS-CoV-2 infection. TCRdb called the 5' RACE reads again in MiXCR, with one record for every CDR3 protein. The repertoire includes approximately 30,000 distinct CDR3 sequences, under 5.5% of them detected once, and 6.5% to 8.5% sits in the top ten. The sample consisted of whole blood. The receptor set was obtained from an adult who was a healthcare worker with PCR-confirmed SARS-CoV-2 infection or an uninfected control (not recorded which).

The sample holds many counts of this clonotype. This chain joins TRBV6-5 and TRBJ1-1; weak D call: TRBD1 (6 bases). Germline CDR1 and CDR2: MNHEY and SVGAGI. The CDR3 is 16 residues long. V lost 5 bases to trimming and J lost 3 bases, with 19 bases between them. CDR3 in amino acids: CASSGTRGIGDTEAFF. In nucleotides, the CDR3 is TGTGCCAGCAGTGGGACACGGGGGATAGGGGACACTGAAGCTTTCTTT.

This clonotype was counted ten times or more. The chain combines TRBV12-3 or TRBV12-4 with TRBJ1-5; 7 bases are shared with TRBD1. The CDR3 runs 12 residues. V lost 10 bases, J lost 7 bases, and 7 bases stayed unmatched. The CDR3 loop is CATQDRFQPQHF. The CDR3 bases are TGTGCCACGCAGGACAGGTTCCAGCCCCAGCATTTT.

At least ten counts were recorded for this clonotype. This chain connects TRBV29-1 to TRBJ2-3, with D perhaps matching TRBD2 (6 bases). V was pared by 8 bases and J by 1 base, with 13 bases between. The CDR3 extends over 13 amino acids. Germline loops: CDR1 SQVTM, CDR2 ANQGSEA. The CDR3 protein is CSLGGPGTDTQYF. CDR3 sequence (DNA): TGCAGCCTCGGGGGTCCCGGCACAGATACGCAGTATTTT.

The rearrangement joins TRBV15 to TRBJ1-4; tentative D call: TRBD1 (6 bases). CDR1 and CDR2 from the germline V gene are LNHNV and YYDKDF (reference sequence). Trimming cost V 5 bases and J 0 bases, with 19 bases left between them. This CDR3 comprises 18 residues. Written as DNA, the CDR3 is TGTGCCACCAGCTCCCATTCGAATTACAGGGCAACTAATGAAAAACTGTTTTTT. Its protein product is CATSSHSNYRATNEKLFF.

This clonotype was found a few times. The chain links TRBV24-1 to TRBJ2-3, with 10 bases lining up with TRBD2. The V and J ends lost 3 bases and 2 bases, in that order; junction bases with no gene match: 7. Germline V gives CDR1 KGHDR, CDR2 SFDVKD. This CDR3 is 17 amino acids long. This CDR3 reads CATSDPPLAGDTDTQYF. CDR3 nucleotides: TGTGCCACCAGTGATCCGCCGCTAGCGGGGGACACAGATACGCAGTATTTT.

Comments on this clonotype: A much larger clone sits a single nucleotide away, making a read error possible. V usage is TRBV7-8 and J usage is TRBJ2-7; D might be TRBD1 (6 bases). Looked up from germline, CDR1 is SGHVS and CDR2 is FQNEAQ. The CDR3 has 15 residues. CDR3 in amino acids: CASGLRDNSFYEQYF. The CDR3 DNA reads TGTGCCAGCGGCTTAAGGGACAATTCCTTCTACGAGCAGTACTTC.

In its sample, this clonotype was seen many times. This chain connects TRBV30 to TRBJ1-1, with D unresolved. This CDR3 spans 15 amino acids. Germline assignment: CDR1 GTSNPN and CDR2 SVGIG (reference sequence). Between the trimmed V and J ends, which lost 4 bases and 1 base, there was a span of 16 bases. CDR3 in DNA: TGTGCCTGGACGTTGGTGGGCAGAGAGAACACTGAAGCTTTCTTT. It encodes CAWTLVGRENTEAFF.

Ten or more counts support this clonotype. The DNA for the CDR3 is TGTGCCAGCAGCTTAGGGAATTCACCCCTCCACTTT. Translated: CASSLGNSPLHF. The chain is built from TRBV7-2 and TRBJ1-6; D is undetermined. V shed 1 base and J shed 7 bases, with 2 bases lying between them. In germline, CDR1 is SGHTA, CDR2 FQGNSA. This CDR3 is built from 12 residues.

Many counts were recorded for this clonotype. This chain links TRBV12-3 or TRBV12-4 with TRBJ2-2; no clear D. Trimming removed 6 bases from V and 5 bases from J, with 7 bases in between. This CDR3 contains 12 residues. The CDR3 nucleotides read TGTGCCAGCAGCTCATTAACCGGGGAGCTGTTTTTT. Its translation: CASSSLTGELFF.

In its sample, this clonotype is medium-sized. V is TRBV27 and J is TRBJ2-7; either TRBD1 or TRBD2 may fit D (6 bases each). The V end was cut by 7 bases, the J end by 3 bases, with 16 bases between. The CDR3 length is 14 residues. CDR1 is MNHEY and CDR2 is SMNVEV in the germline V gene (reference sequence). Here the CDR3 reads CASNPQGRFYEQYF. In nucleotides, the CDR3 is TGTGCCAGCAATCCGCAGGGGAGGTTCTACGAGCAGTACTTC.

Many counts were recorded for this clonotype. V usage is TRBV6-1 and J usage is TRBJ1-5; D unresolved. The CDR3 is 16 residues long. Trimming pared 2 bases from V and 0 bases from J, leaving 11 bases between. CDR1 is MNHNS and CDR2 is SASEGT in the germline V gene. Written as DNA, the CDR3 is TGTGCCAGCAGTGAAATCGGGTTTTATAGCAATCAGCCCCAGCATTTT. This sequence encodes CASSEIGFYSNQPQHF.

This clonotype was counted many times. The gene calls are TRBV29-1 and TRBJ1-1; D ambiguous. Germline CDR1 SQVTM, CDR2 ANQGSEA. The CDR3 spans 11 residues. The V gene lost 4 bases and the J gene lost 2 bases, with 5 bases spanning the gap. The CDR3 is CSVGKNTEAFF. CDR3 DNA: TGCAGCGTTGGCAAAAACACTGAAGCTTTCTTT. Filled out from reference TRBV29-1 and TRBJ1-1, the complete variable domain reads SAVISQKPSRDICQRGTSLTIQCQVDSQVTMMFWYRQQPGQSLTLIATANQGSEATYESGFVIDKFPISRPNLTFSTLTVSNMSPEDSSIYLCSVGKNTEAFFGQGTRLTVV.

This clonotype was detected only once. This chain joins TRBV18 and TRBJ1-1; D gene uncertain. The ends were cut back, 1 base at V and 4 bases at J, with 13 bases in the middle. Germline assignment: CDR1 KGHSH and CDR2 LQKENI. CDR3 size: 15 residues. CDR3 in DNA: TGTGCCAGCTCACCACAGTGGGGTCAAGGCACTGAAGCTTTCTTT. It encodes CASSPQWGQGTEAFF.

This clonotype was detected ten times or more. The V gene is TRBV5-1, the J gene TRBJ1-1, with D unclear. In germline, CDR1 is SGHRS, CDR2 YFSETQ. The CDR3 runs to 13 residues. V lost 4 bases and J lost 1, with 8 bases in between. CDR3 coding DNA: TGCGCCAGCAGCCTCGAACAGAACACTGAAGCTTTCTTT. This codes for CASSLEQNTEAFF. The whole variable domain, remainder taken from reference TRBV5-1 and TRBJ1-1, is KAGVTQTPRYLIKTRGQQVTLSCSPISGHRSVSWYQQTPGQGLQFLFEYFSETQRNKGNFPGRFSGRQFSNSRSEMNVSTLELGDSALYLCASSLEQNTEAFFGQGTRLTVV.

V and J are TRBV11-3 and TRBJ2-1; TRBD1 matches 12 bases. Losses at the gene ends were 3 bases for V and 6 bases for J; bases not matched to a gene: 3. The CDR3 runs to 15 residues. From germline, CDR1 is SGHNT and CDR2 YENEEA. For the CDR3, the DNA is TGTGCCAGCAGCTTGGGACAGGGGGCCCTCAATGAGCAGTTCTTC. Translation gives CASSLGQGALNEQFF.

The CDR3 bases are TGTGCCAGCAGCTTAAATCGCGCGGGGGGAGAGACCCAGTACTTC. Its translation is CASSLNRAGGETQYF. The chain employs TRBV7-8 and TRBJ2-5; 8 positions agree with TRBD2. V lost 2 bases and J lost 4; bases outside the gene matches: 6. The CDR3 totals 15 residues. CDR1 SGHVS and CDR2 FQNEAQ come from the germline V gene. The variable domain in full, with the rest retrieved from reference TRBV7-8 and TRBJ2-5, is GAGVSQSPRYKVAKRGQDVALRCDPISGHVSLFWYQQALGQGPEFLTYFQNEAQLDKSGLPSDRFFAERPEGSVSTLKIQRTQQEDSAVYLCASSLNRAGGETQYFGPGTRLLVL.

The gene calls are TRBV7-2 and TRBJ2-3, with no clear D. CDR3 size: 12 residues. Germline CDR1 is SGHTA and CDR2 is FQGNSA. Trimming pared 5 bases from V and 7 bases from J, leaving 10 bases between. In DNA form, the CDR3 reads TGTGCCAGCAGCCTTACTGAGAATACGCAGTATTTT. It is translated as CASSLTENTQYF.

This chain connects TRBV7-6 to TRBJ2-2, with D unclear. The CDR3 spans 15 residues. The V and J ends lost 4 bases and 1 base respectively, with 10 bases between them. Germline V gene data show CDR1 as SGHVS and CDR2 as FNYEAQ. CDR3 coding DNA: TGTGCCAGCAGCTCGACCAACATGAACACCGGGGAGCTGTTTTTT. Its translation is CASSSTNMNTGELFF.

This clonotype was seen many times. This chain connects TRBV20-1 to TRBJ2-7; TRBD2 matches at 15 bases. The CDR3 totals 15 residues. V shed 3 bases, J shed 4 bases, and the junction held 4 bases outside the gene matches. CDR1 and CDR2 from the germline V gene are DFQATT and SNEGSKA (reference sequence). The CDR3 bases are TGCAGTGCTAGCCCCGGGACTAGCGGGAGGTACGAGCAGTACTTC. Residues: CSASPGTSGRYEQYF.

This clonotype was recorded a few times. The genes are TRBV6-1 and TRBJ1-5; no reliable D call. CDR1 is MNHNS and CDR2 is SASEGT in the germline V gene. V was clipped by 2 bases and J by 0 bases, with 11 bases between them. The CDR3 runs 16 residues. CDR3 sequence reads: CASSETQTYSNQPQHF. DNA of the CDR3: TGTGCCAGCAGTGAAACCCAAACGTATAGCAATCAGCCCCAGCATTTT.

This clonotype was seen only a few times. The genes are TRBV19 and TRBJ2-1, with unresolved D. CDR3 length: 13 amino acids. In germline, CDR1 is LNHDA, CDR2 SQIVND (reference sequence). V dropped 1 base and J dropped 6 bases, with 7 bases sitting between them. CDR3: CASSIGLVNEQFF. CDR3 in DNA: TGTGCCAGTAGTATAGGGCTAGTCAATGAGCAGTTCTTC.

This clonotype was detected only a few times. The V call is TRBV7-2, the J call TRBJ1-2, with TRBD1 identical over 8 bases. Germline V gives CDR1 SGHTA, CDR2 FQGNSA. The CDR3 extends over 13 amino acids. Germline trimming cut 6 bases from V and 4 bases from J; bases unmatched to any gene: 4. This CDR3 reads CASSPGTGYGYTF. Here the CDR3 DNA reads TGTGCCAGCAGTCCCGGGACAGGCTATGGCTACACCTTC.